The T cell receptor beta chain described here comes from a study of T-cell reconstitution after alpha-beta-depleted transplantation in children. The study's findings and limits: From surviving recipient T cells and thymic progenitors came the high day-60 TCRbeta diversity observed in some patients. About two months after transplant, alpha-beta T cells reportedly came from several hundred expanded graft clones.

This clonotype has ten or more counts. Its antigen is still unknown. After removal of 0 bases from V and 4 bases from J, the junction contained 6 bases not matched to a gene. CDR3 length: 16 residues. Unique molecular identifiers tagged the TCRbeta library. In TCRdb, the PCR reads were re-called with MiXCR into one record per CDR3 protein. Among hundreds of thousands of distinct CDR3 sequences listed, around 9.9% were seen once. The sample consisted of PBMCs, taken before TCRalphabeta/CD19-depleted stem cell transplant. The receptor was derived from a child under two years old with acute myeloid leukemia, due to receive a stem cell transplant. This chain joins TRBV12-3 or TRBV12-4 and TRBJ2-1; 7 bases are shared with TRBD2. CDR3: CASSLAGLPRYNEQFF. The CDR3 DNA sequence: TGTGCCAGCAGTTTAGCGGGACTACCCCGTTACAATGAGCAGTTCTTC.